These T cell receptor beta chains were read from a single sample in a study of early T cells in non-severe SARS-CoV-2 infection. TCRdb passed the 5' RACE reads through MiXCR, listing each CDR3 protein once. The data contain roughly 60,000 distinct CDR3 sequences, about 6.1% of them singletons. Sequencing was performed on whole blood, taken at baseline. The source of these receptors is an adult who was a healthcare worker with PCR-confirmed SARS-CoV-2 infection or an uninfected control (not recorded which). Both conserved end residues are trimmed from each CDR3.

v_call	j_call	cdr3_aa
TRBV30	TRBJ1-3	ASLGQLGNTIY
TRBV6-6	TRBJ2-1	ASSAQGFNEQF
TRBV3-1	TRBJ2-5	ASSLRRTLGETQY
TRBV5-1	TRBJ1-1	ASSLGQIRGMNTEAF
TRBV20-1	TRBJ2-3	SAGPGQRPNTQY
TRBV25-1	TRBJ2-7	ASSASGEGGEQY
TRBV4-3	TRBJ2-1	ASSRRTYNEQF
TRBV10-3	TRBJ1-6	AISDPTGGNSPLH
TRBV5-1	TRBJ1-1	ASSLFSLDTEAF
TRBV14	TRBJ1-2	ASSQGKAYGYGYT
TRBV12-3/TRBV12-4	TRBJ2-1	ATRLQQEQF
TRBV7-2	TRBJ2-7	ASSLKWGNEQY